This T cell receptor beta chain was sequenced during a study of blood T cells in healthy people across ages. This clonotype was counted only a few times. Its antigen remains unidentified. General study findings and limits: Donors of long life had a larger count of naive CD4+ cells and greater diversity than aged donors. The unsorted PBMCs prevented any conclusive comparison of naive versus antigen-experienced cells. The study found TCR beta diversity correlated strongly with naive T cell percentage.

This CDR3 region has 13 residues. Germline V gives CDR1 SNHLY, CDR2 FYNNEI. V was clipped by 8 bases and J by 5 bases, with 15 bases between them. Samples had at least 6 million PBMCs isolated from them. Then a second PCR, running about 7 to 11 cycles, was carried out with a sample-barcoded 5' primer and a J-beta primer mix. TCRdb called the 5' RACE reads again in MiXCR, with one record for every CDR3 protein. The data show around 1,000,000 distinct CDR3 sequences, roughly two fifths seen once. The chain joins TRBV2 to TRBJ1-2; D unclear. The origin of this receptor is a man between 18 and 35 years old in good health. Sequencing used blood. This CDR3 reads CASGVGQVYGYTF. CDR3 in DNA: TGTGCCAGCGGAGTAGGGCAGGTATATGGCTACACCTTC.